This TCR beta chain derives from a study of T cells expressing NK-cell markers. TCRdb re-called the 5' RACE reads and gives one entry per CDR3 protein, without DNA. The specimen's table records around 110,000 distinct CDR3 sequences. The sample comprised blood T cells: a sorted CD56 or NKG2C T cell subset, CD4+ or CD8+ T cells, or bulk PBMC T cells (not recorded which). This TCR came from a woman aged 18-70 years in good health.

CDR3 in amino acids: CASSYSSGSFTDTQYF. The chain is built from TRBV6-5 and TRBJ2-3; TCRdb indicates TRBD2, and absent DNA this call remains unverified. The CDR3 totals 16 residues. CDR1 and CDR2 (germline): MNHEY, SVGAGI.